These 21 T cell receptor beta chains came from one sample sequenced in a study of early stage breast cancer tumors. Generated by immunoSEQ multiplex PCR, the TCRdb table keeps only in-frame clones and is missing some. The sample holds approximately 39,000 clones, around 70% seen once. Sequencing input: blood. All receptors derive from a person in their sixties with breast cancer.

The chain recombines TRBV7-9 with TRBJ1-1, with a tentative D call TRBD1 (5 bases). The CDR3 contains 15 residues. With 4 bases removed from V and 0 bases from J, the gap between germline ends came to 12 bases. Per the germline V gene, CDR1 is SEHNR and CDR2 is FQNEAQ (reference sequence). The CDR3 here is CASSSLGTMNTEAFF. In nucleotides, the CDR3 is TGTGCCAGCAGCTCCCTCGGGACCATGAACACTGAAGCTTTCTTT.

In its sample, this clone was seen once. The gene calls are TRBV6-4 and TRBJ1-2; 7 bases match TRBD1. Per germline, CDR1 MRHNA and CDR2 SNTAGT. Unmatched junction bases numbered 8, after V lost 4 bases and J lost 9 bases. The length of the CDR3 is 13 residues. DNA for the CDR3: TGTGCCAGCAGTGCCGGGGCAGGGGGAAGCTACACCTTC. Translating gives CASSAGAGGSYTF.

The chain has TRBV5-4 and TRBJ1-5; D gene unclear. Trimming took off 0 bases at V and 0 bases at J, with 1 base between the two ends. The CDR3 is 13 amino acids. Per germline, CDR1 SGHNT and CDR2 YYREEE (reference sequence). Written as DNA, the CDR3 is TGTGCCAGCAGCTTGGATAGCAATCAGCCCCAGCATTTT. This encodes CASSLDSNQPQHF.

The chain recombines TRBV9 with TRBJ2-7; D not resolved. This CDR3 spans 14 amino acids. The V end lost 4 bases, the J end lost 3 bases, and 14 bases lay between the germline ends. Germline V gene sequence: CDR1 SGDLS, CDR2 YYNGEE. This CDR3 reads CASSTAISDYEQYF. The CDR3 region has the DNA TGTGCCAGCAGCACGGCAATCTCGGACTACGAGCAGTACTTC.

The gene calls are TRBV19 and TRBJ1-2, with a tentative D call TRBD1 (5 bases). Looked up from germline, CDR1 is LNHDA and CDR2 is SQIVND (reference sequence). V dropped 2 bases and J dropped 4 bases, with 14 bases sitting between them. This CDR3 has 15 amino acids. The DNA for the CDR3 is TGTGCCAGTAGTATACTCTCGCAGGGATCCTATGGCTACACCTTC. This translates into CASSILSQGSYGYTF.

V gene TRBV4-2 combines with J gene TRBJ2-2; 13 bases are shared with TRBD2. After removal of 4 bases from V and 7 bases from J, the junction contained 6 bases not matched to a gene. The CDR3 covers 16 residues. The germline gives CDR1 LGHNA, CDR2 YNFKEQ. CDR3 in DNA: TGTGCCAGCAGCCTCGGGACTAGCGGGACTGGCGGGGAGCTGTTTTTT. Residues: CASSLGTSGTGGELFF.

The chain recombines TRBV14 with TRBJ2-6; D uncertain. Germline lookup yields CDR1 SGHDN and CDR2 FVKESK. Trimming shortened V by 1 base and J by 3 bases, and 13 bases separated the two germline ends. This CDR3 spans 17 amino acids. In DNA form, the CDR3 reads TGTGCCAGCAGCCAAGTTAGGGCGACTGTTGGGGCCAACGTCCTGACTTTC. This translates into CASSQVRATVGANVLTF.

V and J are TRBV10-3 and TRBJ2-7, with a tentative D call TRBD2 (5 bases). CDR1 ENHRY and CDR2 SYGVKD come from the germline V gene. This CDR3 comprises 15 residues. V lost 6 bases, J lost 0 bases, and 15 bases lay in between. CDR3 loop: CAISSYGINSYEQYF. CDR3 bases: TGTGCCATCAGCTCTTACGGGATCAACTCCTACGAGCAGTACTTC.

V gene TRBV14 combines with J gene TRBJ1-2; TRBD1 agrees at 8 bases. The CDR3 runs to 13 residues. The V gene's germline CDR1 is SGHDN and CDR2 FVKESK. After removal of 6 bases from V and 8 bases from J, the junction contained 8 bases not matched to a gene. CDR3 in DNA: TGTGCCAGCAGGTCCTGGACAGGGAGCGGCTACACCTTC. This encodes CASRSWTGSGYTF.

This clone appeared once. The CDR3 nucleotides are TGTGCCAGCTCACCGAACACAGATACGCAGTATTTT. The encoded protein is CASSPNTDTQYF. This chain connects TRBV18 to TRBJ2-3; D ambiguous. The germline CDR1 and CDR2 sequences are KGHSH and LQKENI. CDR3 size: 12 residues. Trimming removed 3 bases at V and 2 bases at J, with 3 bases between.

This chain connects TRBV28 to TRBJ1-5, with a tentative D call TRBD1 (6 bases). Trimming took 2 bases from V and 5 from J, leaving 10 bases between them. The V gene's germline CDR1 is MDHEN and CDR2 SYDVKM. This CDR3 contains 14 residues. The CDR3 region has the DNA TGTGCCAGCAGTTTAACAGGGACCTATCAGCCCCAGCATTTT. Residues: CASSLTGTYQPQHF.

DNA for the CDR3: TGTGCCAGCAGCTCCTCGGTCGCCTATAATGAAAAACTGTTTTTT. Translated, it gives CASSSSVAYNEKLFF. The genes are TRBV7-8 and TRBJ1-4; no clear D gene. Trimming pared 4 bases from V and 4 bases from J, leaving 13 bases between. Germline V gene sequence: CDR1 SGHVS, CDR2 FQNEAQ. The CDR3 runs 15 residues.

The genes are TRBV2 and TRBJ2-7; D not resolved. This CDR3 has 13 residues. V gave up 4 bases and J gave up 6 bases, with 13 bases separating them. Germline V gene lookup returns CDR1 SNHLY and CDR2 FYNNEI. The CDR3 loop is CASSGDRQTEQYF. CDR3 in DNA: TGTGCCAGCAGTGGTGACCGCCAGACCGAGCAGTACTTC.

The rearrangement joins TRBV28 to TRBJ1-2; 8 bases line up with TRBD1. Germline CDR1 MDHEN, CDR2 SYDVKM. The CDR3 has 15 amino acids. With V trimmed by 8 bases and J by 1 base, 9 bases remained unmatched. CDR3 in amino acids: CASSPPGQGNYGYTF. CDR3 sequence (DNA): TGTGCCAGCTCCCCGCCCGGACAGGGTAACTATGGCTACACCTTC.

This clone was recorded a few times. The rearrangement links TRBV9 to TRBJ2-5, with 9 bases identical to TRBD1. Trimming cost V 1 base and J 5 bases; bases outside gene matches: 6. The germline CDR1 and CDR2 sequences are SGDLS and YYNGEE. The CDR3 covers 15 residues. The CDR3 coding sequence is TGTGCCAGCAGCGTAACGACAGGGGGGCGGGAGACCCAGTACTTC. Translated, it gives CASSVTTGGRETQYF. Variable domain in full (rest from reference TRBV9 and TRBJ2-5): DSGVTQTPKHLITATGQRVTLRCSPRSGDLSVYWYQQSLDQGLQFLIQYYNGEERAKGNILERFSAQQFPDLHSELNLSSLELGDSALYFCASSVTTGGRETQYFGPGTRLLVL.

This rearrangement joins TRBV11-2 to TRBJ1-6; D unresolved. Germline V lookup: CDR1 SGHAT, CDR2 FQNNGV. The CDR3 is 17 amino acids. The V gene lost 0 bases and the J gene lost 0 bases, with 9 bases spanning the gap. CDR3 in DNA: TGTGCCAGCAGCTTAGACTTGGTTAGCTCCTATAATTCACCCCTCCACTTT. Protein product: CASSLDLVSSYNSPLHF.

The table lists this clone with a few counts. The chain combines TRBV27 with TRBJ2-7, with D possibly matching TRBD2 (5 bases). V was pared by 8 bases and J by 3 bases, with 23 bases between. CDR3 length: 16 amino acids. CDR1 is MNHEY and CDR2 is SMNVEV in the germline V gene (reference sequence). CDR3 protein: CASAKRAFVVLYEQYF. The CDR3 DNA reads as TGTGCCAGCGCAAAGAGGGCATTCGTGGTCCTCTACGAGCAGTACTTC.

V gene TRBV4-1 combines with J gene TRBJ2-7; perhaps TRBD2 as D (5 bases). Per germline, CDR1 MGHRA and CDR2 YSYEKL. Between the trimmed V and J ends, which lost 2 bases and 5 bases, there was a span of 10 bases. CDR3 length: 13 amino acids. Written as DNA, the CDR3 is TGCGCCAGCAGCCAACATGAGGGAAACGAGCAGTACTTC. Translating it yields CASSQHEGNEQYF.

The genes are TRBV19 and TRBJ2-6; D call uncertain. The germline V and J ends were trimmed by 3 bases and 0 bases, with 6 bases remaining between them. The length of the CDR3 is 15 residues. Germline assignment: CDR1 LNHDA and CDR2 SQIVND (reference sequence). This CDR3 is CASSIVHSGANVLTF. The CDR3 DNA is TGTGCCAGTAGTATTGTCCACTCTGGGGCCAACGTCCTGACTTTC.

This clone showed up just a few times. V usage is TRBV2 and J usage is TRBJ1-2, with D perhaps TRBD1 (6 bases). The V and J ends lost 3 bases and 4 bases respectively, with 18 bases between them. The CDR3 is 16 amino acids. In germline, CDR1 is SNHLY, CDR2 FYNNEI. The CDR3 region has the DNA TGTGCCAGCAGTGACCCAGGGGTCCGGCGGGGCTATGGCTACACCTTC. It codes for CASSDPGVRRGYGYTF. The variable domain in full, completed from reference TRBV2 and TRBJ1-2, reads EPEVTQTPSHQVTQMGQEVILRCVPISNHLYFYWYRQILGQKVEFLVSFYNNEISEKSEIFDDQFSVERPDGSNFTLKIRSTKLEDSAMYFCASSDPGVRRGYGYTFGSGTRLTVV.

In this sample, this clone turned up a few times. This rearrangement joins TRBV6-4 to TRBJ1-2; TRBD1 aligns across 8 bases. V lost 6 bases to trimming and J lost 6 bases; unmatched junction nucleotides: 6. Germline CDR1 reads MRHNA; CDR2 reads SNTAGT. The length of the CDR3 is 13 residues. CDR3 protein: CASRPTGEHGYTF. The CDR3, as DNA: TGTGCCAGCAGGCCGACAGGGGAACATGGCTACACCTTC.